Below are 17 T cell receptor beta chains sequenced from a single sample in a study of T cells in Graves' hyperthyroidism and ophthalmopathy. Regions amplified from RNA transcripts were the TCR beta CDR3 regions. The primer set for the first-round RT-PCR of the TCR CDR3 was HTBI. Each CDR3 protein is one row after TCRdb ran MiXCR on the multiplex PCR reads. The table records about 510,000 distinct CDR3 sequences, 40% to 55% of them present only once. The sequencing sample was made of peripheral blood or thyroid tissue (not recorded which). Every receptor here comes from an adult woman with Graves' disease, either hyperthyroidism or ophthalmopathy (not recorded which).

The CDR3 reads CAWEDRVNTEAFF. Written as DNA, the CDR3 is TGTGCCTGGGAGGACAGGGTGAACACTGAAGCTTTCTTT. The V call is TRBV30, the J call TRBJ1-1, with 8 nucleotides matching TRBD1. This CDR3 is built from 13 residues. The germline gives CDR1 GTSNPN, CDR2 SVGIG (reference sequence). After removal of 5 bases from V and 0 bases from J, the junction contained 2 bases not matched to a gene. Full variable domain (outside the CDR3, taken from reference TRBV30 and TRBJ1-1): SQTIHQWPATLVQPVGSPLSLECTVEGTSNPNLYWYRQAAGRGLQLLFYSVGIGQISSEVPQNLSASRPQDRQFILSSKKLLLSDSGFYLCAWEDRVNTEAFFGQGTRLTVV.

This clonotype has a count of ten or more. The genes are TRBV20-1 and TRBJ2-3, with TRBD2 identical over 8 bases. This CDR3 spans 14 amino acids. Germline loops: CDR1 DFQATT, CDR2 SNEGSKA (reference sequence). The CDR3 sequence: CSTDPGLVADTQYF. CDR3 sequence (DNA): TGCAGCACCGACCCGGGACTAGTAGCAGATACGCAGTATTTT.

The J gene is TRBJ1-2, the V gene TRBV20-1; D is unresolved. V lost 7 bases and J 6 bases, leaving 15 bases between the germline ends. The CDR3 length is 12 residues. Germline values: CDR1 DFQATT, CDR2 SNEGSKA (reference sequence). The CDR3 region is CSGYRVANGYTF. The CDR3 DNA sequence: TGCAGTGGGTATAGGGTCGCTAATGGCTACACCTTC.

A word on this clonotype: One junction end disagrees with the germline gene, perhaps due to a read error. The chain employs TRBV7-8 and TRBJ1-1; 10 bases agree with TRBD1. The germline CDR1 and CDR2 sequences are SGHVS and FQNEAQ. The CDR3 spans 17 residues. The CDR3 protein is CASNSWGKGQGWTEAVF. CDR3 DNA: TGTGCCAGCAACTCCTGGGGGAAGGGACAGGGGTGGACTGAAGCTGTCTTT. Based on the CDR3 plus reference TRBV7-8 and TRBJ1-1, the full variable domain is GAGVSQSPRYKVAKRGQDVALRCDPISGHVSLFWYQQALGQGPEFLTYFQNEAQLDKSGLPSDRFFAERPEGSVSTLKIQRTQQEDSAVYLCASNSWGKGQGWTEAVFGQGTRLTVV.

The chain employs TRBV3-1 and TRBJ1-1; TRBD1 aligns across 11 bases. The CDR3 is 15 residues long. After removal of 3 bases from V and 4 bases from J, the junction contained 4 bases not matched to a gene. Germline CDR1 is LGHDT and CDR2 is YNNKEL (reference sequence). The CDR3 spells CASSHRGQGGTEAFF. In DNA, the CDR3 is TGTGCCAGCAGCCACAGGGGACAGGGGGGCACTGAAGCTTTCTTT.

The J gene is TRBJ2-5, the V gene TRBV20-1; 8 bases are shared with TRBD2. The V and J ends lost 6 bases and 6 bases, in that order; junction bases with no gene match: 15. Germline-derived CDR1 and CDR2 are DFQATT and SNEGSKA (reference sequence). CDR3 length: 15 amino acids. The CDR3 spells CSAARSGGPQKTQYF. The CDR3 region has the DNA TGCAGTGCCGCGAGAAGCGGGGGTCCCCAGAAGACCCAGTACTTC.

V usage is TRBV14 and J usage is TRBJ1-2; D unclear. Trimming stripped 1 base from V and 3 bases from J, with 9 bases between. The CDR3 totals 14 residues. CDR1 is SGHDN and CDR2 is FVKESK in the germline V gene. This CDR3 reads CASSQASGDYGYTF. The CDR3 nucleotides read TGTGCCAGCAGCCAAGCCAGCGGAGACTATGGCTACACCTTC.

V gene TRBV7-2 combines with J gene TRBJ2-5; 7 nucleotides agree with TRBD2. CDR3 length equals 16 residues. From germline, CDR1 is SGHTA and CDR2 FQGNSA. V was pared by 5 bases and J by 1 base, with 10 bases of the junction left unmatched. The CDR3 DNA follows: TGTGCCAGCAGCATCGGAACCCTAGCGGCCCAAGAGACCCAGTACTTC. It encodes CASSIGTLAAQETQYF.

This rearrangement joins TRBV5-1 to TRBJ1-1; D remains ambiguous. Germline V gene sequence: CDR1 SGHRS, CDR2 YFSETQ. The CDR3 length is 13 residues. V was clipped by 4 bases and J by 1 base, with 8 bases between them. The DNA for the CDR3 is TGCGCCAGCAGCGCTTATAAGAACACTGAAGCTTTCTTT. It is translated as CASSAYKNTEAFF. The complete variable domain, with remaining parts taken from reference TRBV5-1 and TRBJ1-1, reads KAGVTQTPRYLIKTRGQQVTLSCSPISGHRSVSWYQQTPGQGLQFLFEYFSETQRNKGNFPGRFSGRQFSNSRSEMNVSTLELGDSALYLCASSAYKNTEAFFGQGTRLTVV.

This clonotype appeared many times. DNA for the CDR3: TGTGCCAGCAGCCGCCGGGACAGTAATTCACCCCTCCACTTT. Encoded protein: CASSRRDSNSPLHF. The genes are TRBV11-2 and TRBJ1-6; 7 bases line up with TRBD1. J lost 6 bases, V lost 5 bases, and 4 bases had no gene match. The CDR3 extends over 14 amino acids. CDR1 and CDR2 from the germline V gene are SGHAT and FQNNGV.

The sample holds many counts of this clonotype. The V gene is TRBV7-2, the J gene TRBJ1-3; 10 bases line up with TRBD1. Looked up from germline, CDR1 is SGHTA and CDR2 is FQGNSA. The V segment lost 5 bases and the J segment 4 bases; nucleotides outside the gene matches: 2. The CDR3 loop spans 14 amino acids. The CDR3 is CASSPDRGGNTIYF. Written as DNA, the CDR3 is TGTGCCAGCAGCCCGGACAGGGGGGGAAACACCATATATTTT.

This clonotype was counted many times. The chain recombines TRBV7-2 with TRBJ1-5; TRBD1 is a possible D gene (5 bases). Germline V gives CDR1 SGHTA, CDR2 FQGNSA. The CDR3 length is 13 residues. V was shortened by 3 bases and J by 7 bases, with 10 bases between the two germline ends. CDR3 sequence (DNA): TGTGCCAGCAGCTTCAGGGCCGGACAGCCCCAGCATTTT. Translating it yields CASSFRAGQPQHF.

The chain employs TRBV20-1 and TRBJ2-5; 11 bases line up with TRBD2. This CDR3 is 11 amino acids long. CDR1 is DFQATT, CDR2 SNEGSKA, per germline (reference sequence). The trim removed 5 bases at V and 14 bases at J, leaving 7 bases unmatched. The CDR3 nucleotides read TGCAGTGCTCGTACTAGCGGGGGAGCCTACTTC. Its protein product is CSARTSGGAYF.

This clonotype appeared a few times. This may stem from a read error, because a much larger clone lies one nucleotide away. The chain is built from TRBV10-2 and TRBJ2-7; no clear D gene. CDR1 is WSHSY and CDR2 is SAAADI in the germline V gene. The CDR3 covers 13 residues. The CDR3 region is CASSTPSPYEQYF. The CDR3 bases are TGTGCCAGCAGTACTCCAAGCCCCTACGAGCAGTACTTC.

This clonotype was recorded a few times. The genes are TRBV15 and TRBJ2-7; a possible D gene is TRBD1 (5 bases). CDR1 and CDR2 (germline): LNHNV, YYDKDF (reference sequence). This CDR3 has 15 amino acids. Trimming removed 8 bases from V and 6 bases from J, with 23 bases in between. CDR3 sequence reads: CATRASGRTTSEQYF. In nucleotides, the CDR3 is TGTGCCACCCGGGCTTCGGGTCGGACAACTTCCGAGCAGTACTTC.

This clonotype appeared a few times. This chain connects TRBV7-4 to TRBJ2-5, with D unclear. The CDR3 contains 11 residues. Germline V CDR1 and CDR2: SGHVT, SQSDAQ. V gave up 5 bases and J gave up 5 bases, with 6 bases separating them. The CDR3 protein is CASSATETQYF. For the CDR3, the DNA is TGTGCCAGCAGCGCCACGGAGACCCAGTACTTC.

The chain has TRBV6-6 and TRBJ1-5; 7 bases are a match to TRBD1. The CDR3 contains 15 residues. Per the germline V gene, CDR1 is MNHNY and CDR2 is SVGAGI (reference sequence). V dropped 5 bases and J dropped 5; count of bases not matched to a gene: 9. Here the CDR3 reads CASSTNTGDYQPQHF. As DNA, the CDR3 is TGTGCCAGCAGTACAAATACAGGGGACTATCAGCCCCAGCATTTT.